The clone carrying this TCR beta chain was picked up one time. Antigen specificity is unknown. This sample stems from a study of cytomegalovirus exposure and HLA in healthy donors. General study findings and limits: CMV serostatus was the sole immune exposure information available. In a later analysis, HLA-C alleles had the fewest associated TCRs, DRB1 alleles the most. Per a prior analysis, the majority of TCR beta V segments were productive roughly 87% or roughly 30% of the time.

Everyone who donated was a healthy bone marrow donor. Germline lookup yields CDR1 SNHLY and CDR2 FYNNEI. This CDR3 has 13 amino acids. The V end lost 8 bases, the J end lost 5 bases, and 14 bases lay between the germline ends. A multiplex PCR was run with 60 Vbeta primers and 13 Jbeta primers. The method was immunoSEQ multiplex PCR; TCRdb's version includes in-frame clones alone and lacks a portion of them. The repertoire holds more than 90,000 clones, with roughly 78% as singletons. V is TRBV2 and J is TRBJ2-3; D may be TRBD1 (6 bases). Sequenced sample: PBMCs. This clonotype was sampled from a woman aged 55 to 70 in good health and CMV-seronegative. The CDR3 bases are TGTGCCAGCCTGAGGGAAGGGGGAGATACGCAGTATTTT. Its protein product is CASLREGGDTQYF.